This note documents a single TCR beta chain sequence. Its matching antigen is unknown. The data were produced by immunoSEQ multiplex PCR, yet TCRdb's version contains in-frame clones alone and is incomplete. Among 150,000 to 200,000 clones listed, roughly 88% were seen once. CDR3 length equals 11 residues. Looked up from germline, CDR1 is SGDLS and CDR2 is YYNGEE. The V and J ends lost 0 bases and 4 bases respectively, with 1 base between them. This record comes from a study of cytotoxic CD8 clonotypes in ibrutinib-treated CLL. For the study at large: Across the patients, approximately 10 were relapsed/refractory, about 15 treatment-naive and under 18 IGHV unmutated. By median roughly 74 months, roughly twelve had progressed and roughly 15 stayed remitted; responses had been 2 complete and 25 or so partial. Whole-study results and caveats: Clonality (at baseline) was higher than in age-matched healthy donors and tracked circulating CD8+ T-cell counts. Clonality was elevated at ibrutinib response and had returned toward baseline at progression.

V usage is TRBV9 and J usage is TRBJ1-1; D is unresolved. The receptor's source is a human donor with chronic lymphocytic leukemia. The sequenced sample was PBMCs, obtained at disease progression, from a patient treated with ibrutinib. CDR3 protein: CASSVATEAFF. The CDR3, as DNA: TGTGCCAGCAGCGTAGCCACTGAAGCTTTCTTT.